Reported below is one T cell receptor (beta chain). Extraction and reverse transcription of RNA yielded cDNA as the sequencing template. Here immunoSEQ multiplex PCR was the method, and the copy in TCRdb shows in-frame clones only, minus some. The table has more than 95,000 clones, around 84% seen once. This sample is drawn from a study of CD8+ T cells in alopecia areata. The treatment was: oral pan-JAK inhibitor, 5-10 mg twice daily. V lost 4 bases to trimming and J lost 1 base, with 20 bases between them. From germline, CDR1 is SGDLS and CDR2 YYNGEE. The CDR3 covers 17 residues. The clonotype comes from a human donor with alopecia areata. The gene calls are TRBV9 and TRBJ1-1, with D maybe TRBD1 (6 bases). Sample: CD8+ T cells sorted from blood, taken at week 34, from a patient treated with tofacitinib. This CDR3 reads CASSPQGRSRGNTEAFF. In DNA, the CDR3 is TGTGCCAGCAGCCCTCAGGGGAGGTCCAGGGGGAACACTGAAGCTTTCTTT.